Listed below are T cell receptor beta chains from one sample, sequenced in a study of shared clonotypes between healthy human individuals. The protocol was immunoSEQ multiplex PCR, while the TCRdb copy is restricted to in-frame clones and leaves out a portion. Found here are around 1.4 million clones, 98% of them singletons; the top ten hold about 0.4%. The sample was naive CD4+ T cells sorted from blood. The origin of the receptors is a man younger than 45 in good health. The CDR3 runs from the conserved cysteine through the conserved F or W. A D gene is named only where the DNA matches it firmly. Clone sizes are given selectively: once, few, many, or a class where the clone is expanded.

j_call cdr3_length v_call clone_size d_call cdr3_aa cdr3_nt
TRBJ2-7 15 TRBV2 once NA CASSMSAPIPYEQYF TGTGCCAGCAGTATGTCCGCCCCAATCCCCTACGAGCAGTACTTC
TRBJ2-3 17 TRBV5-6 NA NA CASSVSRRTRITDTQYF TGTGCCAGCAGCGTCTCCCGGAGGACCAGAATCACAGATACGCAGTATTTT
TRBJ1-1 13 TRBV5-1 NA NA CASSFSGGGEAFF TGCGCCAGCAGCTTCTCGGGCGGGGGTGAAGCTTTCTTT
TRBJ2-5 14 TRBV5-4 NA TRBD1 CASSGRDREETQYF TGTGCCAGCAGCGGGCGGGACAGGGAAGAGACCCAGTACTTC
TRBJ2-5 18 TRBV5-5 NA NA CASSLAWALQIPGFAQYF TGTGCCAGCAGCTTGGCATGGGCCCTACAGATCCCCGGATTCGCCCAGTACTTC
TRBJ2-1 18 TRBV5-1 NA TRBD2 CASSLILAGGGLVNEQFF TGCGCCAGCAGCTTGATACTAGCGGGAGGGGGATTAGTCAATGAGCAGTTCTTC
TRBJ1-1 12 TRBV14 once NA CASSQASWEAFF TGTGCCAGCAGCCAAGCATCTTGGGAAGCTTTCTTT
TRBJ2-5 15 TRBV18 NA TRBD2 CASRSSGTRQETQYF TGTGCCAGTCGATCTAGCGGGACTAGACAAGAGACCCAGTACTTC
TRBJ2-7 16 TRBV28 NA NA CASSLRPWGTNYEQYF TGTGCCAGCAGTCTCCGCCCCTGGGGGACGAACTACGAGCAGTACTTC
TRBJ1-1 18 TRBV19 NA NA CASISTGYRGDGNTEAFF TGTGCCAGTATCTCTACGGGCTATAGGGGCGACGGGAACACTGAAGCTTTCTTT
TRBJ2-5 11 TRBV6-5 NA NA CASSYGGTQYF TGTGCCAGCAGTTACGGCGGGACCCAGTACTTC
TRBJ2-7 13 TRBV5-4 NA TRBD1 CASSTGQRYEQYF TGTGCCAGCAGCACGGGACAGAGATACGAGCAGTACTTC